Listed below are T cell receptor beta chains from one sample, sequenced in a study of T cell responses to AZD1222 COVID-19 vaccine. The repertoire was sequenced with immunoSEQ multiplex PCR; TCRdb's copy has only in-frame clones and lacks some. The sample has roughly 200,000 clones; around 92% are singletons. Sequencing was performed on peripheral blood, taken on day 0 of AZD1222 vaccination. All receptors come from an adult in good health. CDR3s include the opening cysteine and the closing phenylalanine or tryptophan. The order of the fields is D gene, clone size, CDR3 length, J gene, V gene, CDR3 protein, CDR3 DNA. The D gene is left open where the match is weak. Only part of the rows carry a size: once, few, many, or a class if the clone is expanded.

D gene: TRBD2
clone size: once
CDR3 length: 19
J gene: TRBJ2-1
V gene: TRBV7-2
CDR3 protein: CASSPASGGAQALFNEQFF
CDR3 DNA: TGTGCCAGCAGCCCGGCCAGCGGGGGGGCTCAAGCACTATTCAATGAGCAGTTCTTC

D gene: .
clone size: .
CDR3 length: 15
J gene: TRBJ1-5
V gene: TRBV30
CDR3 protein: CAWSVRGEGHQPQHF
CDR3 DNA: TGTGCCTGGAGTGTACGAGGGGAGGGGCATCAGCCCCAGCATTTT

D gene: .
clone size: .
CDR3 length: 14
J gene: TRBJ2-5
V gene: TRBV5-8
CDR3 protein: CASSSGQLLETQYF
CDR3 DNA: TGTGCCAGCAGCTCTGGACAGCTCCTAGAGACCCAGTACTTC

D gene: .
clone size: .
CDR3 length: 14
J gene: TRBJ1-2
V gene: TRBV24-1
CDR3 protein: CATSDLGRNYGYTF
CDR3 DNA: TGTGCCACCAGTGATTTGGGGAGGAACTATGGCTACACCTTC

D gene: TRBD1
clone size: .
CDR3 length: 16
J gene: TRBJ2-7
V gene: TRBV6-5
CDR3 protein: CASSWDRDRYSYEQYF
CDR3 DNA: TGTGCCAGCAGTTGGGACCGGGACAGGTATTCCTACGAGCAGTACTTC

D gene: .
clone size: .
CDR3 length: 15
J gene: TRBJ1-1
V gene: TRBV5-5
CDR3 protein: CASSLVGRGNTEAFF
CDR3 DNA: TGTGCCAGCAGCTTGGTCGGCAGGGGGAACACTGAAGCTTTCTTT

D gene: .
clone size: .
CDR3 length: 11
J gene: TRBJ2-7
V gene: TRBV19
CDR3 protein: CASSMAHEQYF
CDR3 DNA: TGTGCCAGTAGTATGGCCCACGAGCAGTACTTC

D gene: .
clone size: .
CDR3 length: 13
J gene: TRBJ1-2
V gene: TRBV12-3/TRBV12-4
CDR3 protein: CASSFDGHYGYTF
CDR3 DNA: TGTGCCAGCAGTTTCGATGGGCATTATGGCTACACCTTC

D gene: TRBD1
clone size: .
CDR3 length: 14
J gene: TRBJ1-2
V gene: TRBV4-1
CDR3 protein: CASSLRQGLEGYTF
CDR3 DNA: TGCGCCAGCAGCCTTCGACAGGGCCTGGAGGGCTACACCTTC

D gene: .
clone size: .
CDR3 length: 13
J gene: TRBJ1-5
V gene: TRBV7-2
CDR3 protein: CASSLQASQPQHF
CDR3 DNA: TGTGCCAGCAGCTTACAGGCCTCTCAGCCCCAGCATTTT

D gene: .
clone size: .
CDR3 length: 14
J gene: TRBJ2-1
V gene: TRBV4-2
CDR3 protein: CASSQDGEYDEQFF
CDR3 DNA: TGTGCCAGCAGCCAAGATGGCGAGTACGATGAGCAGTTCTTC

D gene: .
clone size: .
CDR3 length: 14
J gene: TRBJ1-2
V gene: TRBV28
CDR3 protein: CASNPTGSNYGYTF
CDR3 DNA: TGTGCCAGCAACCCAACAGGGTCGAACTATGGCTACACCTTC

D gene: TRBD1
clone size: .
CDR3 length: 14
J gene: TRBJ1-1
V gene: TRBV4-2
CDR3 protein: CASSQDDRVTEAFF
CDR3 DNA: TGTGCCAGCAGCCAAGATGACAGGGTGACTGAAGCTTTCTTT

D gene: .
clone size: .
CDR3 length: 14
J gene: TRBJ2-7
V gene: TRBV14
CDR3 protein: CASSQGIGTREQYF
CDR3 DNA: TGTGCCAGCAGCCAAGGGATTGGGACGCGGGAGCAGTACTTC

D gene: .
clone size: .
CDR3 length: 11
J gene: TRBJ2-1
V gene: TRBV6-1
CDR3 protein: CASSERNEQFF
CDR3 DNA: TGTGCCAGCAGTGAACGCAATGAGCAGTTCTTC

D gene: .
clone size: .
CDR3 length: 14
J gene: TRBJ1-1
V gene: TRBV3-1/TRBV3-2
CDR3 protein: CASSPNTVNTEAFF
CDR3 DNA: TGTGCCAGCAGTCCGAATACAGTGAACACTGAAGCTTTCTTT

D gene: TRBD2
clone size: .
CDR3 length: 16
J gene: TRBJ2-2
V gene: TRBV4-1
CDR3 protein: CASSHLAGGNTRELFF
CDR3 DNA: TGCGCCAGCAGCCACCTAGCGGGGGGGAACACCAGGGAGCTGTTTTTT

D gene: TRBD1
clone size: .
CDR3 length: 15
J gene: TRBJ1-2
V gene: TRBV2
CDR3 protein: CASSGGQGGYYGYTF
CDR3 DNA: TGTGCCAGCAGTGGGGGACAGGGAGGATACTATGGCTACACCTTC

D gene: .
clone size: .
CDR3 length: 14
J gene: TRBJ1-4
V gene: TRBV5-1
CDR3 protein: CASSLSGSDEKLFF
CDR3 DNA: TGCGCCAGCAGCTTGAGTGGGTCGGATGAAAAACTGTTTTTT

D gene: TRBD1
clone size: .
CDR3 length: 14
J gene: TRBJ2-7
V gene: TRBV3-1/TRBV3-2
CDR3 protein: CASSPATGGSEQYF
CDR3 DNA: TGTGCCAGCAGCCCCGCGACAGGGGGAAGCGAGCAGTACTTC

D gene: .
clone size: .
CDR3 length: 12
J gene: TRBJ1-5
V gene: TRBV11-2
CDR3 protein: CASSLAGQPQHF
CDR3 DNA: TGTGCCAGCAGCTTAGCAGGGCAGCCCCAGCATTTT

D gene: .
clone size: .
CDR3 length: 10
J gene: TRBJ1-2
V gene: TRBV7-9
CDR3 protein: CASSNYGYTF
CDR3 DNA: TGTGCCAGCAGCAACTATGGCTACACCTTC

D gene: .
clone size: .
CDR3 length: 18
J gene: TRBJ1-3
V gene: TRBV19
CDR3 protein: CASSITGIGDHSGNTIYF
CDR3 DNA: TGTGCCAGTAGTATTACGGGGATCGGGGACCACTCTGGAAACACCATATATTTT

D gene: .
clone size: .
CDR3 length: 15
J gene: TRBJ1-5
V gene: TRBV4-3
CDR3 protein: CASSQDIQGTQPQHF
CDR3 DNA: TGCGCCAGCAGCCAGGACATACAGGGAACTCAGCCCCAGCATTTT

D gene: .
clone size: .
CDR3 length: 13
J gene: TRBJ1-2
V gene: TRBV30
CDR3 protein: CAWSFSLFYGYTF
CDR3 DNA: TGTGCCTGGAGTTTCTCCTTATTCTATGGCTACACCTTC

D gene: .
clone size: .
CDR3 length: 14
J gene: TRBJ2-1
V gene: TRBV7-2
CDR3 protein: CASSLGFSYNEQFF
CDR3 DNA: TGTGCCAGCAGCTTAGGATTCTCCTACAATGAGCAGTTCTTC

D gene: .
clone size: .
CDR3 length: 14
J gene: TRBJ1-5
V gene: TRBV30
CDR3 protein: CAWSVPGSTQPQHF
CDR3 DNA: TGTGCCTGGAGTGTCCCAGGGTCAACTCAGCCCCAGCATTTT

D gene: .
clone size: once
CDR3 length: 14
J gene: TRBJ1-2
V gene: TRBV3-1/TRBV3-2
CDR3 protein: CASSHQATNYGYTF
CDR3 DNA: TGTGCCAGCAGCCATCAGGCTACTAACTATGGCTACACCTTC

D gene: .
clone size: few
CDR3 length: 15
J gene: TRBJ1-6
V gene: TRBV5-1
CDR3 protein: CASSLTGGRGSPLHF
CDR3 DNA: TGCGCCAGCAGTTTGACCGGAGGGCGTGGGTCACCCCTCCACTTT

D gene: .
clone size: few
CDR3 length: 14
J gene: TRBJ1-6
V gene: TRBV6-1
CDR3 protein: CASSEKGVNSPLHF
CDR3 DNA: TGTGCCAGCAGTGAAAAAGGGGTTAATTCACCCCTCCACTTT

D gene: .
clone size: .
CDR3 length: 15
J gene: TRBJ1-5
V gene: TRBV6-1
CDR3 protein: CASSESGQSNQPQHF
CDR3 DNA: TGTGCCAGCAGTGAATCGGGGCAGAGCAATCAGCCCCAGCATTTT

D gene: .
clone size: .
CDR3 length: 15
J gene: TRBJ2-7
V gene: TRBV7-9
CDR3 protein: CASSHSGDRSYEQYF
CDR3 DNA: TGTGCCAGCAGCCATAGCGGGGACAGGTCCTACGAGCAGTACTTC

D gene: .
clone size: .
CDR3 length: 15
J gene: TRBJ2-7
V gene: TRBV21-1
CDR3 protein: CASSNGSGNGDEQYF
CDR3 DNA: TGTGCCAGCAGCAACGGTTCTGGAAACGGGGACGAGCAGTACTTC

D gene: TRBD1
clone size: .
CDR3 length: 15
J gene: TRBJ2-5
V gene: TRBV7-9
CDR3 protein: CASSTTGQAQETQYF
CDR3 DNA: TGTGCCAGCAGCACCACGGGACAGGCGCAAGAGACCCAGTACTTC

D gene: .
clone size: .
CDR3 length: 13
J gene: TRBJ1-3
V gene: TRBV2
CDR3 protein: CASRRTAGNTIYF
CDR3 DNA: TGTGCCAGCAGACGGACAGCTGGAAACACCATATATTTT

D gene: .
clone size: .
CDR3 length: 16
J gene: TRBJ2-5
V gene: TRBV24-1
CDR3 protein: CATSDFRGEEKETQYF
CDR3 DNA: TGTGCCACCAGTGATTTCAGGGGGGAGGAAAAAGAGACCCAGTACTTC

D gene: .
clone size: .
CDR3 length: 13
J gene: TRBJ2-2
V gene: TRBV7-3
CDR3 protein: CASSQVNTGELFF
CDR3 DNA: TGTGCCAGCAGTCAGGTGAACACCGGGGAGCTGTTTTTT

D gene: .
clone size: .
CDR3 length: 13
J gene: TRBJ2-3
V gene: TRBV6-1
CDR3 protein: CASSEMEYGTQYF
CDR3 DNA: TGTGCCAGCAGTGAAATGGAATATGGAACGCAGTATTTT

D gene: .
clone size: few
CDR3 length: 15
J gene: TRBJ1-3
V gene: TRBV7-9
CDR3 protein: CASSSMGGSGNTIYF
CDR3 DNA: TGTGCCAGCTCCTCGATGGGGGGCTCTGGAAACACCATATATTTT

D gene: TRBD1
clone size: .
CDR3 length: 15
J gene: TRBJ1-1
V gene: TRBV5-1
CDR3 protein: CASSLEGARNTEAFF
CDR3 DNA: TGCGCCAGCAGCTTGGAGGGGGCGCGGAACACTGAAGCTTTCTTT

D gene: .
clone size: few
CDR3 length: 13
J gene: TRBJ1-6
V gene: TRBV9
CDR3 protein: CASSVADNSPLHF
CDR3 DNA: TGTGCCAGCAGCGTAGCCGACAATTCACCCCTCCACTTT

D gene: .
clone size: once
CDR3 length: 12
J gene: TRBJ2-1
V gene: TRBV7-2
CDR3 protein: CASSLLRPLSFF
CDR3 DNA: TGTGCCAGCAGCTTACTGAGGCCCTTATCGTTCTTC

D gene: TRBD1
clone size: few
CDR3 length: 15
J gene: TRBJ1-5
V gene: TRBV6-5
CDR3 protein: CASRADRVRAQPQHF
CDR3 DNA: TGTGCCAGCAGGGCCGACAGGGTAAGGGCTCAGCCCCAGCATTTT

D gene: .
clone size: .
CDR3 length: 15
J gene: TRBJ1-1
V gene: TRBV5-1
CDR3 protein: CASSLAGRPNTEAFF
CDR3 DNA: TGCGCCAGCAGCTTGGCCGGGCGGCCGAACACTGAAGCTTTCTTT

D gene: TRBD1
clone size: .
CDR3 length: 14
J gene: TRBJ2-3
V gene: TRBV6-5
CDR3 protein: CASSRTGRSDTQYF
CDR3 DNA: TGTGCCAGCAGCCGGACAGGGCGGTCGGATACGCAGTATTTT